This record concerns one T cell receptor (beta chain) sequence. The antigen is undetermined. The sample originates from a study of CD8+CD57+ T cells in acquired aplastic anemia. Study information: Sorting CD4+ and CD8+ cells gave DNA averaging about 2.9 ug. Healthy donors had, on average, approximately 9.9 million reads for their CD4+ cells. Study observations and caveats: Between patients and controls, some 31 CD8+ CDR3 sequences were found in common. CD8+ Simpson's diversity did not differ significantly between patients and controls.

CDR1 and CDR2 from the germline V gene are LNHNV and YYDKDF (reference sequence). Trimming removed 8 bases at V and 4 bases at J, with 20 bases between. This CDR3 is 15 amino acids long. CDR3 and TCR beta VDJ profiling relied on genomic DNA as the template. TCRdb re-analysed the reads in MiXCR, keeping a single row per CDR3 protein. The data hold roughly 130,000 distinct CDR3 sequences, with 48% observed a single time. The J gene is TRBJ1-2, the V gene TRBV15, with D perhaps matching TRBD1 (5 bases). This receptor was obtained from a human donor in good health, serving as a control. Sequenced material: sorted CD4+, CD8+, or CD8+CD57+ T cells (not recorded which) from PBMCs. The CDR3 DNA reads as TGTGCCACCTACGGACCCTTGACAGACCTCTATGGCTACACCTTC. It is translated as CATYGPLTDLYGYTF.